There are a few counts of the clone carrying this T cell receptor (beta chain). Its antigen is undetermined. All donors qualified as healthy HIV-negative adults and had experienced no recent acute infections or vaccinations. The test was conducted at deep level. The method was immunoSEQ multiplex PCR; TCRdb's version includes in-frame clones alone and lacks a portion of them. Here the sample spans roughly 480,000 clones, 65% to 80% being singletons. In germline, CDR1 is GTSNPN, CDR2 SVGIG (reference sequence). Trimming cost V 5 bases and J 0 bases, with 9 bases left between them. The CDR3 is made up of 13 amino acids. These data are taken from a study of shared clonotypes between healthy human individuals. Study background: The people who gave samples were two women and three men aged 18 to 49.

Points from the study as a whole: Collection of samples was limited to blood; tissue repertoires likely differ.

The sequence derives from a woman between 40 and 50 years old in good health. Some clones in this sample may be carry-over from other donors' samples. The V and J genes are TRBV30 and TRBJ2-3; D gene unclear. The sequenced sample was PBMCs. The CDR3 nucleotides read TGTGCCTGGTTCCGCGGTAGCACAGATACGCAGTATTTT. Protein product: CAWFRGSTDTQYF.